This TCR beta chain derives from a study of shared clonotypes between healthy human individuals. Study-level background: The study enrolled two women and three men aged 18 to 49.

Findings of the study overall: Shared clonotypes across all four donors exceeded non-shared ones in generation probability.

All participating donors were Caucasian adults from Nashville, Tennessee. Tens of thousands of T cell genomes (roughly 0.2 ug DNA) went into each sorted-subset replicate. Produced via immunoSEQ multiplex PCR; TCRdb's table is partial and in-frame only. This table has roughly 700,000 clones, about 74% appearing once. Concerning this clone: Its antigen is unknown.

The CDR3 is 17 residues long. Germline assignment: CDR1 SEHNR and CDR2 FQNEAQ (reference sequence). Trimming removed 4 bases from V and 3 bases from J, with 21 bases in between. Material for sequencing was memory CD4+ T cells sorted from blood. As to subset: CD45RA-negative fraction. V and J are TRBV7-9 and TRBJ1-1, with D unresolved. This TCR derives from a woman under 40 in good health. CDR3 coding DNA: TGTGCCAGCAGCTGGGCAGGAGTTGGGAGTCGGCACACTGAAGCTTTCTTT. Translating gives CASSWAGVGSRHTEAFF.